The 29 T cell receptor beta chains below all came from one sample that was sequenced in a study of glioma-infiltrating T cells. The iRepertoire nested amplicon-rescue multiplex PCR amplified TCR alpha and beta CDR3s from RNA. TCRdb itself ran the multiplex PCR reads through MiXCR, one entry per CDR3 protein. The table has around 390,000 distinct CDR3 sequences, less than 50% seen once. What was sequenced was glioma tissue, nonneoplastic brain tissue, or PBMCs (not recorded which). All receptors come from a human donor with low-grade glioma or glioblastoma, undergoing nonglioma brain surgery, or in good health (not recorded which).

As concerns this clonotype: Since no conserved phenylalanine or tryptophan closes the CDR3, a read error is the likely cause. The chain employs TRBV20-1 and TRBJ2-5, with D tentatively TRBD1 (6 bases). Between the trimmed V and J ends, which lost 0 bases and 4 bases, there was a span of 15 bases. CDR3 length equals 15 residues. The germline CDR1 and CDR2 sequences are DFQATT and SNEGSKA (reference sequence). The CDR3 reads CSARDRQEFRETQYS. CDR3 nucleotide sequence: TGCAGTGCTAGAGATCGACAGGAGTTCCGAGAGACCCAGTACTCC.

This clonotype has just a few counts. The rearrangement links TRBV20-1 to TRBJ2-7, with D maybe TRBD2 (6 bases). Looked up from germline, CDR1 is DFQATT and CDR2 is SNEGSKA (reference sequence). The CDR3 is 17 amino acids. Trimming cost V 0 bases and J 6 bases, with 24 bases left between them. Here the CDR3 DNA reads TGCAGTGCTAGAGATAGATACCGACGGGGGTCCGGGTCCGAGCAGTACTTC. Encoded protein: CSARDRYRRGSGSEQYF.

The CDR3 here is CASREGLAGRYEQYF. In nucleotides, the CDR3 is TGTGCCAGCAGAGAAGGACTAGCGGGTCGCTACGAGCAGTACTTC. The V gene is TRBV6-2 or TRBV6-3, the J gene TRBJ2-7; 11 nucleotides agree with TRBD2. This CDR3 is 15 amino acids long. Trimming removed 6 bases from V and 3 bases from J; junction bases left unmatched: 7. Germline CDR1 and CDR2: MNHEY and SVGEGT.

This clonotype was counted only a few times. A single base separates this from a much larger clone, so it may be a read error. V usage is TRBV24-1 and J usage is TRBJ1-5; the D is unclear. The germline CDR1 and CDR2 sequences are KGHDR and SFDVKD. The CDR3 spans 15 residues. CDR3: CATSDSRSSDQPQHF. CDR3 sequence (DNA): TGTGCCACCAGTGATTCCAGGAGTAGCGATCAGCCCCAGCATTTT.

The rearrangement uses TRBV19 and TRBJ1-1; 7 positions agree with TRBD1. The CDR3 is made up of 14 amino acids. V gave up 6 bases and J gave up 1 base; unmatched junction bases: 5. CDR1 and CDR2 from the germline V gene are LNHDA and SQIVND (reference sequence). CDR3 nucleotide sequence: TGTGCCAGTAGGCAAGGACAGGCGAACACTGAAGCTTTCTTT. Its protein product is CASRQGQANTEAFF.

The chain carries TRBV28 and TRBJ2-3; 13 nucleotides match TRBD2. The CDR3 runs to 18 residues. Germline-derived CDR1 and CDR2 are MDHEN and SYDVKM. The J segment lost 3 bases and the V segment lost 1 base, leaving 7 bases of the junction unmatched. The CDR3 nucleotides read TGTGCCAGCAGTTTATTCCGGACTAGCGGGAGTCTGACAGATACGCAGTATTTT. It is translated as CASSLFRTSGSLTDTQYF. The complete variable domain, with remaining parts taken from reference TRBV28 and TRBJ2-3, reads DVKVTQSSRYLVKRTGEKVFLECVQDMDHENMFWYRQDPGLGLRLIYFSYDVKMKEKGDIPEGYSVSREKKERFSLILESASTNQTSMYLCASSLFRTSGSLTDTQYFGPGTRLTVL.

V is TRBV28 and J is TRBJ1-2; tentatively, D is TRBD1 (5 bases). This CDR3 is built from 16 residues. Germline CDR1 is MDHEN and CDR2 is SYDVKM. The CDR3 reads CDNSRRNRLSNYGYTF. The CDR3 DNA reads TGTGACAACAGTCGCCGCAACAGGCTCTCTAACTATGGCTACACCTTC.

This rearrangement joins TRBV5-6 to TRBJ1-1; the D is unclear. Trimming cost V 2 bases and J 2 bases, with 10 bases left between them. The CDR3 contains 14 residues. From germline, CDR1 is SGHDT and CDR2 YYEEEE. CDR3 residues: CASSFLARNTEAFF. CDR3 bases: TGTGCCAGCAGCTTTCTGGCCAGAAACACTGAAGCTTTCTTT.

Ten or more counts support this clonotype. This chain uses TRBV27 with TRBJ2-3, with TRBD2 matching over 8 bases. The CDR3 has 15 residues. With 6 bases clipped from V and 1 base from J, the junction kept 6 bases outside the gene matches. The V gene's germline CDR1 is MNHEY and CDR2 SMNVEV (reference sequence). The CDR3 reads CASSTGTRGTDTQYF. CDR3 DNA sequence: TGTGCCAGCAGCACCGGGACTAGAGGCACAGATACGCAGTATTTT.

The J gene is TRBJ2-3, the V gene TRBV7-2; 12 nucleotides match TRBD2. The CDR3 spans 16 residues. Germline V CDR1 and CDR2: SGHTA, FQGNSA. The junction had 6 bases not matched to a gene; V was cut back by 5 bases and J by 3 bases. The chain's CDR3 is CASSLTSGRFTDTQYF. As DNA, the CDR3 is TGTGCCAGCAGCCTGACTAGCGGGAGATTTACAGATACGCAGTATTTT. Together with reference TRBV7-2 and TRBJ2-3, the CDR3 gives the full variable domain: GAGVSQSPSNKVTEKGKDVELRCDPISGHTALYWYRQSLGQGLEFLIYFQGNSAPDKSGLPSDRFSAERTGGSVSTLTIQRTQQEDSAVYLCASSLTSGRFTDTQYFGPGTRLTVL.

In its sample, this clonotype was seen many times. The rearrangement joins TRBV6-1 to TRBJ2-7, with 9 bases matching TRBD2. Per germline, CDR1 MNHNS and CDR2 SASEGT. The CDR3 length is 14 residues. The V and J ends lost 4 bases and 4 bases, in that order; junction bases with no gene match: 5. The CDR3 is CASSVSGRLYEQYF. DNA for the CDR3: TGTGCCAGCAGTGTAAGCGGGAGGTTGTACGAGCAGTACTTC.

This clonotype turned up a few times. V and J are TRBV30 and TRBJ2-5; 8 bases are a match to TRBD2. CDR1 GTSNPN and CDR2 SVGIG come from the germline V gene (reference sequence). The CDR3 loop spans 13 amino acids. The V and J ends lost 3 bases and 5 bases, in that order; junction bases with no gene match: 5. CDR3 residues: CAWSAAGAETQYF. CDR3 nucleotides: TGTGCCTGGAGCGCAGCGGGAGCCGAGACCCAGTACTTC.

The chain couples TRBV4-1 to TRBJ2-7; 7 bases align to TRBD1. V was pared by 0 bases and J by 3 bases, with 8 bases of the junction left unmatched. The CDR3 runs 16 residues. Per germline, CDR1 MGHRA and CDR2 YSYEKL. The chain's CDR3 is CASSQEGPAGGYEQYF. CDR3 nucleotide sequence: TGCGCCAGCAGCCAAGAAGGCCCAGCAGGGGGCTACGAGCAGTACTTC.

This clonotype was detected only a few times. The genes are TRBV20-1 and TRBJ2-7, with D maybe TRBD1 (6 bases). Trimming took 2 bases from V and 11 from J, leaving 28 bases between them. The CDR3 spans 16 residues. Per germline, CDR1 DFQATT and CDR2 SNEGSKA (reference sequence). CDR3 sequence reads: CSARQPPGHTPAQEYF. CDR3 DNA sequence: TGCAGTGCTAGACAACCTCCGGGACATACCCCCGCACAAGAGTACTTC.

This chain connects TRBV12-3 or TRBV12-4 to TRBJ1-4; tentative D call: TRBD1 (6 bases). This CDR3 region has 14 residues. Trimming stripped 7 bases from V and 5 bases from J, with 14 bases between. The CDR3 loop is CASTVGQTNEKLFF. The CDR3 DNA sequence: TGTGCCAGCACCGTCGGACAGACGAATGAAAAACTGTTTTTT.

CDR3 DNA: TGTGCCATCAGTGTGACTACCTACGAGCAGTACTTC. Translation gives CAISVTTYEQYF. V usage is TRBV10-3 and J usage is TRBJ2-7, with D tentatively TRBD2 (5 bases). The V and J ends lost 4 bases and 2 bases respectively, with 6 bases between them. In germline, CDR1 is ENHRY, CDR2 SYGVKD. This CDR3 contains 12 residues.

The chain uses TRBV20-1 and TRBJ1-2; D possibly corresponds to TRBD1 (5 bases). This CDR3 region has 15 residues. The germline gives CDR1 DFQATT, CDR2 SNEGSKA (reference sequence). Trimming removed 0 bases at V and 4 bases at J, with 15 bases between. DNA of the CDR3: TGCAGTGCTAGAGAATACAAACTGAGGGGCTATGGCTACACCTTC. Its protein is CSAREYKLRGYGYTF.

This chain links TRBV28 with TRBJ2-1, with TRBD2 identical over 8 bases. Germline values: CDR1 MDHEN, CDR2 SYDVKM. This CDR3 comprises 17 residues. Losses at the gene ends were 2 bases for V and 2 bases for J; bases not matched to a gene: 8. The CDR3 reads CASSLRLAGMAYNEQFF. CDR3 nucleotide sequence: TGTGCCAGCAGTTTAAGGTTAGCGGGAATGGCCTACAATGAGCAGTTCTTC.

Worth noting for this clonotype: Since a much larger clone is just one base distant, this may be a read error. This CDR3 is missing its conserved last phenylalanine or tryptophan, likely due to a read error. This chain uses TRBV6-2 or TRBV6-3 with TRBJ2-7; maybe TRBD2 (5 bases). Trimming took off 4 bases at V and 6 bases at J, with 10 bases between the two ends. Germline-derived CDR1 and CDR2 are MNHEY and SVGEGT. This CDR3 comprises 12 residues. The CDR3 is CASSSREVEQYL. The CDR3 DNA reads as TGTGCCAGCAGTTCTCGGGAAGTCGAGCAGTACCTC.

The chain links TRBV6-2 or TRBV6-3 to TRBJ2-1; 8 nucleotides match TRBD2. Germline V gene lookup returns CDR1 MNHEY and CDR2 SVGEGT. The CDR3 extends over 15 amino acids. V lost 7 bases, J lost 6 bases, and 11 bases stayed unmatched. The chain's CDR3 is CASTPAGVEANEQFF. For the CDR3, the DNA is TGTGCCAGCACCCCAGCGGGAGTGGAGGCCAATGAGCAGTTCTTC.

This clonotype showed up many times. The CDR3 DNA sequence: TGTGCCAGCAGTTACTCGGTGGCTGGTCCTGAAGCTTTCTTT. This gives the protein CASSYSVAGPEAFF. The V and J genes are TRBV6-5 and TRBJ1-1, with D unresolved. V was pared by 0 bases and J by 6 bases, with 11 bases between. This CDR3 is built from 14 residues. CDR1 is MNHEY and CDR2 is SVGAGI in the germline V gene.

This rearrangement joins TRBV20-1 to TRBJ1-5; 7 positions agree with TRBD1. The V gene's germline CDR1 is DFQATT and CDR2 SNEGSKA (reference sequence). Trimming cost V 4 bases and J 5 bases; bases outside gene matches: 8. This CDR3 is 14 amino acids long. The chain's CDR3 is CSATHDRVYQPQHF. The CDR3 bases are TGCAGTGCTACCCACGACAGGGTATATCAGCCCCAGCATTTT.

This clonotype was detected a few times. The rearrangement joins TRBV4-3 to TRBJ2-1; TRBD2 agrees at 8 bases. The V and J ends lost 4 bases and 9 bases, in that order; junction bases with no gene match: 8. The CDR3 length is 14 residues. Germline V lookup: CDR1 LGHNA, CDR2 YSLEER. Here the CDR3 reads CASSRLGLAPEQFF. Here the CDR3 DNA reads TGCGCCAGCAGCCGCCTAGGACTAGCCCCTGAGCAGTTCTTC.

This clonotype has a count of ten or more. V and J are TRBV28 and TRBJ2-1; possibly TRBD1 for D (6 bases). Germline V gene data show CDR1 as MDHEN and CDR2 as SYDVKM. V was clipped by 6 bases and J by 6 bases, with 15 bases between them. CDR3 length: 14 amino acids. DNA of the CDR3: TGTGCCAGCAGACAGGGTCCCCCGTCCAATGAGCAGTTCTTC. This codes for CASRQGPPSNEQFF.

Turning to this clonotype: Compared with germline, one end of the junction differs, possibly owing to a read error. The chain uses TRBV6-6 and TRBJ2-6; possible D gene TRBD1, 5 bases. Germline CDR1 MNHNY, CDR2 SVGAGI (reference sequence). The CDR3 is 15 residues long. CDR3: CASSYAPPGANILTF. Written as DNA, the CDR3 is TGTGCCAGCAGTTACGCTCCCCCTGGGGCCAACATCCTGACTTTC.

The CDR3 loop is CSAWLAESSYNEQFF. The CDR3 region has the DNA TGCAGTGCTTGGCTAGCGGAGAGCTCCTACAATGAGCAGTTCTTC. V is TRBV20-1 and J is TRBJ2-1; 7 positions agree with TRBD2. V lost 5 bases and J lost 0; bases outside the gene matches: 7. The germline gives CDR1 DFQATT, CDR2 SNEGSKA (reference sequence). The CDR3 sequence is 15 residues long.

Regarding this clonotype: A much larger clone differs from this one at a single base, so this may be a read error. The chain carries TRBV6-2 or TRBV6-3 and TRBJ1-2, with 7 bases aligning to TRBD1. Per germline, CDR1 MNHEY and CDR2 SVGEGT. J lost 6 bases, V lost 6 bases, and 7 bases had no gene match. This CDR3 contains 13 residues. The CDR3 nucleotides are TGTGCCAGCAGAAAAACAGGGGAGGATGGCTACACCTTC. Its protein is CASRKTGEDGYTF.

Comments on this clonotype: A much larger clone lies a single base off, so this may be a read error. V is TRBV6-1 and J is TRBJ2-7; D call uncertain. V was cut by 2 bases and J by 6 bases, with 14 bases left in between. From germline, CDR1 is MNHNS and CDR2 SASEGT. This CDR3 has 14 residues. Here the CDR3 reads CASSESDVRLEQYF. The CDR3 nucleotides are TGTGCCAGCAGTGAATCCGATGTGAGGCTCGAGCAGTACTTC.

The J gene is TRBJ1-1, the V gene TRBV19; D remains unclear. Germline values: CDR1 LNHDA, CDR2 SQIVND (reference sequence). The CDR3 spans 15 residues. V shed 6 bases and J shed 0 bases, with 14 bases lying between them. The CDR3 protein is CASSIYGKMNTEAFF. The CDR3 region has the DNA TGTGCCAGTAGCATCTACGGCAAGATGAACACTGAAGCTTTCTTT.